This T cell receptor (beta chain) was recorded in a study of early T cells in non-severe SARS-CoV-2 infection. Overall study context: Chains from this unsorted whole-blood bulk RNA could not be paired. Notes on the study in general: Sequences matched to VDJdb favored anti-spike CD8 responses, while private and CD4 specificities were missed.

The TCR library protocol was used to attach unique molecular identifiers. These identifiers were attached to individual cDNA molecules. TCRdb fed the 5' RACE reads into MiXCR, producing one record per CDR3 protein. Of some 61,000 distinct CDR3 sequences listed, around 13% are singletons. Trimming cost V 6 bases and J 4 bases, with 7 bases left between them. The CDR3 extends over 12 amino acids. The germline V gene has CDR1 MNHEY and CDR2 SVGAGI. This clonotype showed up just a few times. Its antigen is not identified. The V gene is TRBV6-5, the J gene TRBJ2-1; D is ambiguous. Sequencing was carried out using whole blood. The sequence was obtained from an adult who was a healthcare worker with PCR-confirmed SARS-CoV-2 infection or an uninfected control (not recorded which). The DNA of the CDR3 is TGTGCCAGCAGCTCTATATACAATGAGCAGTTCTTC. It encodes CASSSIYNEQFF.